This paragraph reports one T cell receptor (beta chain). Antigen specificity is unknown. This sample stems from a study of CD8 T cells in ankylosing spondylitis. Whole-study results and caveats: Reportedly, disease-linked clones are significantly enriched in ankylosing spondylitis patients' matched synovial fluid. Seemingly characteristic of ankylosing spondylitis blood was a TCR beta motif consisting of about 8 highly homologous variants.

The trim removed 5 bases at V and 2 bases at J, leaving 9 bases unmatched. Germline loops: CDR1 SGHVS, CDR2 FNYEAQ. The CDR3 is 17 amino acids. Researchers built TCR beta libraries using quantitative 5'-RACE with molecular barcodes. TCRdb itself ran the 5' RACE reads through MiXCR, one entry per CDR3 protein. This sample has roughly 670,000 distinct CDR3 sequences, with around 19% found just once. The sequenced sample was blood, either unsorted or a sorted T cell fraction (not recorded which). The chain joins TRBV7-6 to TRBJ2-1; the match to TRBD2 covers 10 bases. This receptor was identified in a male donor with ankylosing spondylitis. CDR3 protein: CASSPVSGREPYNEQFF. For the CDR3, the DNA is TGTGCCAGCAGCCCCGTAAGCGGGAGGGAGCCCTACAATGAGCAGTTCTTC.